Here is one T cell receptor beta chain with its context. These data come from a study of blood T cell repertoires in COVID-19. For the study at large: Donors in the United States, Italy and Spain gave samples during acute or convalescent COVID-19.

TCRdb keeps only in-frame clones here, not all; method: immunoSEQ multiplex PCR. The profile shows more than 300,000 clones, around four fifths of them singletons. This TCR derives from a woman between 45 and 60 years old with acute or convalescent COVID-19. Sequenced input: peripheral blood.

For the CDR3, the DNA is TGCAGCGTCGCCGGGCGGGGTCTCAACACTGAAGCTTTCTTT. This sequence encodes CSVAGRGLNTEAFF. The chain joins TRBV29-1 to TRBJ1-1, with unresolved D. This CDR3 spans 14 amino acids. In germline, CDR1 is SQVTM, CDR2 ANQGSEA. Trimming pared 6 bases from V and 2 bases from J, leaving 16 bases between.